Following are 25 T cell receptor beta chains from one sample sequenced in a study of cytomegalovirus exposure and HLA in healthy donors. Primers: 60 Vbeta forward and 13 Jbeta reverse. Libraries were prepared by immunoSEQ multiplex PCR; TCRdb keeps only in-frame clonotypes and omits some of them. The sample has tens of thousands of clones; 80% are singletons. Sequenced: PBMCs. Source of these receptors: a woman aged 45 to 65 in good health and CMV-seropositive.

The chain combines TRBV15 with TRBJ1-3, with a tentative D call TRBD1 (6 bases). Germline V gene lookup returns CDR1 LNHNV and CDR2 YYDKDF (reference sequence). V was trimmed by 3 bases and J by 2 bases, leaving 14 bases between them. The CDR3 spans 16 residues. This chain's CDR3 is CATSRSRTDTGNTIYF. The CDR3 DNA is TGTGCCACCAGCAGGAGTCGGACAGACACTGGAAACACCATATATTTT.

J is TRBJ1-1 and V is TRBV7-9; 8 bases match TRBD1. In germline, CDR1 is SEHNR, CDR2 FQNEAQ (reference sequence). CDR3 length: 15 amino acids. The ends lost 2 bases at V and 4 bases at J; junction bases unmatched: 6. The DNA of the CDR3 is TGTGCCAGCAGCTTATGGGCAGGGGGCGTCACTGAAGCTTTCTTT. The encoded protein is CASSLWAGGVTEAFF. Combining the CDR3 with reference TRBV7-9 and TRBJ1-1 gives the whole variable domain DTGVSQNPRHKITKRGQNVTFRCDPISEHNRLYWYRQTLGQGPEFLTYFQNEAQLEKSRLLSDRFSAERPKGSFSTLEIQRTEQGDSAMYLCASSLWAGGVTEAFFGQGTRLTVV.

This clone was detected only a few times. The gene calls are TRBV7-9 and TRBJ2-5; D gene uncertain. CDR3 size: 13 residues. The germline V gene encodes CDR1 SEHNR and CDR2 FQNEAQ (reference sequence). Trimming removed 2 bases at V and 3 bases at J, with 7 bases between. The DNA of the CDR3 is TGTGCCAGCAGCTTATCTTATGAAGAGACCCAGTACTTC. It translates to CASSLSYEETQYF.

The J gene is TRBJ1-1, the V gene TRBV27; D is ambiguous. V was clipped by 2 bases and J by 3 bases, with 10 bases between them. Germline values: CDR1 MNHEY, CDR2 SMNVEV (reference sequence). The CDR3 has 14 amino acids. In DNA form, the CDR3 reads TGTGCCAGCAGTTTAGAGGGATTGGACACTGAAGCTTTCTTT. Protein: CASSLEGLDTEAFF.

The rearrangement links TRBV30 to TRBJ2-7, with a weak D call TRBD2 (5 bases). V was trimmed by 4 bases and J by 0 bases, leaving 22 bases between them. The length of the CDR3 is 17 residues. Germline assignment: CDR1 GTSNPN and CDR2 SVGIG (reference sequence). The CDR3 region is CAWTYGRTFPFSYEQYF. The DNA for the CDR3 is TGTGCCTGGACCTACGGGCGGACTTTTCCCTTCTCCTACGAGCAGTACTTC.

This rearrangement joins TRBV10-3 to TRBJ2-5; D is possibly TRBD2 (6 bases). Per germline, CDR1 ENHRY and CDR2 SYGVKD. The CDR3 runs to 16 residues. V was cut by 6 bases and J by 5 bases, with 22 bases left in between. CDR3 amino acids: CAIREGESAGPETQYF. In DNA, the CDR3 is TGTGCCATCAGGGAGGGAGAGTCGGCGGGGCCGGAGACCCAGTACTTC.

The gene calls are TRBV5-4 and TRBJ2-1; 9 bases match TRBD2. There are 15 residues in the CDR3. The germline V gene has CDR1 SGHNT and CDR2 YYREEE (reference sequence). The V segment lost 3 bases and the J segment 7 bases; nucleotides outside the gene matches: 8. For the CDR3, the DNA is TGTGCCAGCAGCTGGGGCGGGGGGGCGGGTAATGAGCAGTTCTTC. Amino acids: CASSWGGGAGNEQFF.

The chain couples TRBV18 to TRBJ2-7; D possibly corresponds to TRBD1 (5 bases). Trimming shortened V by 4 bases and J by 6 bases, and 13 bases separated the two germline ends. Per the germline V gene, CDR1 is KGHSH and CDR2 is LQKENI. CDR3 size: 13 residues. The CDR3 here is CASSQKAGLEQYV. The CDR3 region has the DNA TGTGCCAGCTCACAAAAGGCAGGGCTCGAGCAGTACGTC.

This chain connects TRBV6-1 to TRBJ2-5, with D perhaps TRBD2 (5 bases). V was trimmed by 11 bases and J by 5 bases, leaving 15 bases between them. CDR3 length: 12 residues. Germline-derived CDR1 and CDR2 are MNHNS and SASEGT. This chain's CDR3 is CAATDLAETQYF. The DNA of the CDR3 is TGTGCCGCGACGGACTTAGCGGAGACCCAGTACTTC.

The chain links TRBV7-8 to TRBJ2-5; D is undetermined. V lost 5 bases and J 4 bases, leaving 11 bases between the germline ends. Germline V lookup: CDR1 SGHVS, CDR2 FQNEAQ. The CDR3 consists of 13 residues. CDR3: CASSLLPLETQYF. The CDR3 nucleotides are TGTGCCAGCAGCCTGCTACCATTAGAGACCCAGTACTTC.

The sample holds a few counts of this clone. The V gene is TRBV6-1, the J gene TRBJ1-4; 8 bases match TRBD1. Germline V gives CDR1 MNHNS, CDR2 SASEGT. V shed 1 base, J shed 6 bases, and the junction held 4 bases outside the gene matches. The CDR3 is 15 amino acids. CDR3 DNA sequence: TGTGCCAGCAGTGAAGAGACAGGGGATTATGAAAAACTGTTTTTT. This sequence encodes CASSEETGDYEKLFF.

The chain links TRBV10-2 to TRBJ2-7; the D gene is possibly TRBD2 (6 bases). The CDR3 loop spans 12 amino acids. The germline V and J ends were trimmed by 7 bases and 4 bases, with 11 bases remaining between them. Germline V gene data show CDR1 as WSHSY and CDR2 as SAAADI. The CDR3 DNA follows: TGCGCCAGCAAGTACGCGGGGTACGAGCAGTACTTC. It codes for CASKYAGYEQYF.

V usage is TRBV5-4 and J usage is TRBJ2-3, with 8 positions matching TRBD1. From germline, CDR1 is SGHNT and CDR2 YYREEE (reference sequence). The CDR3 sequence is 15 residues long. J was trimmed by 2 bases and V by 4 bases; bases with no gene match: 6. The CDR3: CASSPQGANTDTQYF. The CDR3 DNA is TGTGCCAGCAGCCCGCAGGGGGCTAACACAGATACGCAGTATTTT.

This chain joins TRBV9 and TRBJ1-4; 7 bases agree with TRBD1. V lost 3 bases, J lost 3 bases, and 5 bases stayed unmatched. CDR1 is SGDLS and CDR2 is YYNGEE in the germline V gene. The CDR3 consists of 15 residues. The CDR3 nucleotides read TGTGCCAGCAGCGCAACCGGGACAGCTAATGAAAAACTGTTTTTT. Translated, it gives CASSATGTANEKLFF.

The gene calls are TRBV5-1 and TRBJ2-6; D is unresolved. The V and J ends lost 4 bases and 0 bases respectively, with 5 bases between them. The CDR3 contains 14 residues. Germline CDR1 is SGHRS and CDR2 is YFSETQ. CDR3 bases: TGCGCCAGCAGCGACACCTCTGGGGCCAACGTCCTGACTTTC. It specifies CASSDTSGANVLTF.

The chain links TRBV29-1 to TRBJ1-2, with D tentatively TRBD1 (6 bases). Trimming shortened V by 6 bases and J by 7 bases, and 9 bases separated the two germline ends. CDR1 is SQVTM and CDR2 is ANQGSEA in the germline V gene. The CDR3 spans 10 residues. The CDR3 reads CSVSDSGYTF. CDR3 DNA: TGCAGCGTATCGGACAGTGGCTACACCTTC.

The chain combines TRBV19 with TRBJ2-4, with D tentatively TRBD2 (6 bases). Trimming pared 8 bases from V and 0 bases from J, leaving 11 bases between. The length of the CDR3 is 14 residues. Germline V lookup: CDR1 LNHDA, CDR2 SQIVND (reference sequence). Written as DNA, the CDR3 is TGTGCCAGTTCCGGGCGGGGAGCCAAAAACATTCAGTACTTC. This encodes CASSGRGAKNIQYF.

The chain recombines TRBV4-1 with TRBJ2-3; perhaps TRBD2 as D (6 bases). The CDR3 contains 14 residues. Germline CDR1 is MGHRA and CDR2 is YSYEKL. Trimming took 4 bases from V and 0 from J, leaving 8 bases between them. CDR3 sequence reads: CASSLGGSTDTQYF. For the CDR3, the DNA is TGCGCCAGCAGCCTGGGAGGTAGCACAGATACGCAGTATTTT.

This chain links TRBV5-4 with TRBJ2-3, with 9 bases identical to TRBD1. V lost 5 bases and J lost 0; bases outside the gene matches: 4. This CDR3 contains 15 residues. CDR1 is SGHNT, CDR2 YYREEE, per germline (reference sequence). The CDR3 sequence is CASRWDRVSTDTQYF. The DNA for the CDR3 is TGTGCCAGCAGATGGGACAGGGTTAGCACAGATACGCAGTATTTT.

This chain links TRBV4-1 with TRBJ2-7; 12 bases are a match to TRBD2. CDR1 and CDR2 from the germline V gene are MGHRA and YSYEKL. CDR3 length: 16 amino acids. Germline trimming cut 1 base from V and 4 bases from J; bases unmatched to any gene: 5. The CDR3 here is CASSQGLAGVLYEQYF. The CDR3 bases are TGCGCCAGCAGCCAAGGACTAGCGGGGGTACTTTACGAGCAGTACTTC.

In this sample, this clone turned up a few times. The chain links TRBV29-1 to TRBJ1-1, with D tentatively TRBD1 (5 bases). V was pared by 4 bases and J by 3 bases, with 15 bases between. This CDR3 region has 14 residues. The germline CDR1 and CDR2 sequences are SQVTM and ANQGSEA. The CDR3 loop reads CSVAAGTGDTEAFF. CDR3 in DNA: TGCAGCGTTGCTGCCGGGACGGGGGACACTGAAGCTTTCTTT.

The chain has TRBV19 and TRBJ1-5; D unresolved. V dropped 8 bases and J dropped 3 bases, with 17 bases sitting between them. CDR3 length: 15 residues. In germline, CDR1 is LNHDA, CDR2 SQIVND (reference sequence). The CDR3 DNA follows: TGTGCCAGTCGTAAACGTAGAGGGCCCAATCAGCCCCAGCATTTT. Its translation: CASRKRRGPNQPQHF.

The chain's CDR3 is CASSSQGKETQYF. As DNA, the CDR3 is TGTGCCAGCAGCTCCCAGGGAAAAGAGACCCAGTACTTC. This sequence joins TRBV11-3 and TRBJ2-5; D perhaps matches TRBD1 (5 bases). Germline V gene lookup returns CDR1 SGHNT and CDR2 YENEEA. The CDR3 sequence is 13 residues long. The V end lost 4 bases, the J end lost 3 bases, and 9 bases lay between the germline ends. The full variable domain, its missing parts supplied by reference TRBV11-3 and TRBJ2-5, is EAGVVQSPRYKIIEKKQPVAFWCNPISGHNTLYWYLQNLGQGPELLIRYENEEAVDDSQLPKDRFSAERLKGVDSTLKIQPAELGDSAVYLCASSSQGKETQYFGPGTRLLVL.

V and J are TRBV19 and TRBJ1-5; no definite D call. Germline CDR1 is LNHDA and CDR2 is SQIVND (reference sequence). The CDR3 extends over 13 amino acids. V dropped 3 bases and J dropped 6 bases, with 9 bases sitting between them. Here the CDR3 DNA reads TGTGCCAGTAGTATTAATGAGGTTCAGCCCCAGCATTTT. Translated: CASSINEVQPQHF.

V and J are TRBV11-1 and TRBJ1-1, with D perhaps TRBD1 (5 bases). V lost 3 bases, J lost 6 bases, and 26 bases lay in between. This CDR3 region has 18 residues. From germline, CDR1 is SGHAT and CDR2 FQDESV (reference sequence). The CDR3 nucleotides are TGTGCCAGCAGCTTTCACATCCTTCCGGCGGGACTGGCCCCTGAAGCTTTCTTT. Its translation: CASSFHILPAGLAPEAFF.